Listed below are T cell receptor beta chains from one sample, sequenced in a study of blood T cell repertoires in COVID-19. Generated by immunoSEQ multiplex PCR, the TCRdb table keeps only in-frame clones and is missing some. Among some 400,000 clones listed, 80% to 90% were seen once. Sequenced sample: PBMCs or T cells enriched from blood (not recorded which). The receptors were sampled from a man younger than 40 who had recovered from COVID-19. Both conserved end residues are part of each CDR3. Fields, in order: V gene, clone size, J gene, D gene, CDR3 DNA, CDR3 protein. The D gene is left open where the match is weak. Rows may omit the clone size; those that give it use once, few, many or a size class.

V gene: TRBV27; clone size: -; J gene: TRBJ2-6; D gene: -; CDR3 DNA: TGTGCCAGCAGATCCTCCGCCAGGTCCCTCCTCTCTGGGGCCAACGTCCTGACTTTC; CDR3 protein: CASRSSARSLLSGANVLTF
V gene: TRBV7-3; clone size: -; J gene: TRBJ2-3; D gene: TRBD2; CDR3 DNA: TGTGCCAGCACCCCACTAGCGGGGGCCACAGATACGCAGTATTTT; CDR3 protein: CASTPLAGATDTQYF
V gene: TRBV7-9; clone size: -; J gene: TRBJ1-2; D gene: -; CDR3 DNA: TGTGCCAGCAGCTTATCGGGGTATGGCTACACCTTC; CDR3 protein: CASSLSGYGYTF
V gene: TRBV7-9; clone size: -; J gene: TRBJ1-4; D gene: -; CDR3 DNA: TGTGCCAGCAGCTCCCAGGGCATTACTAATGAAAAACTGTTTTTT; CDR3 protein: CASSSQGITNEKLFF
V gene: TRBV6-6; clone size: -; J gene: TRBJ1-1; D gene: TRBD1; CDR3 DNA: TGTGCCAGCAGGTATTCGACAGGGCTAAACACTGAAGCTTTCTTT; CDR3 protein: CASRYSTGLNTEAFF
V gene: TRBV6-5; clone size: -; J gene: TRBJ2-7; D gene: -; CDR3 DNA: TGTGCCAGCAGTTACACGGGACATTCCTACGAGCAGTACTTC; CDR3 protein: CASSYTGHSYEQYF
V gene: TRBV6-5; clone size: -; J gene: TRBJ2-3; D gene: -; CDR3 DNA: TGTGCCAGCAGTCGCGAGGGCGTTGGTACGCAGTATTTT; CDR3 protein: CASSREGVGTQYF
V gene: TRBV12-3/TRBV12-4; clone size: -; J gene: TRBJ2-7; D gene: -; CDR3 DNA: TGTGCCAGCAGTTTACCCCCGGGTCCCGAGTACTTC; CDR3 protein: CASSLPPGPEYF
V gene: TRBV10-3; clone size: -; J gene: TRBJ1-5; D gene: -; CDR3 DNA: TGTGCCATCAGTGAGTTGTGGCAGGGAGGCGATCAGCCCCAGCATTTT; CDR3 protein: CAISELWQGGDQPQHF
V gene: TRBV4-2; clone size: once; J gene: TRBJ1-4; D gene: -; CDR3 DNA: TGTGCCAGCAGCCTTCAGGCCGGATCCAATGAAAAACTGTTTTTT; CDR3 protein: CASSLQAGSNEKLFF
V gene: TRBV19; clone size: -; J gene: TRBJ1-2; D gene: -; CDR3 DNA: TGTGCCAGTAGTATAGATCTCCGGGGAAACTATGGCTACACCTTC; CDR3 protein: CASSIDLRGNYGYTF
V gene: TRBV11-2; clone size: once; J gene: TRBJ2-1; D gene: -; CDR3 DNA: TGTGCCAGCAGCTTAATGTCGGGGGAATACAATGAGCAGTTCTTC; CDR3 protein: CASSLMSGEYNEQFF
V gene: TRBV5-1; clone size: -; J gene: TRBJ2-5; D gene: -; CDR3 DNA: TGCGCCAGCAGCCTAGACCCCTTCGGGGCCCAGTACTTC; CDR3 protein: CASSLDPFGAQYF
V gene: TRBV18; clone size: -; J gene: TRBJ1-5; D gene: -; CDR3 DNA: TGTGCCAGCTCCGTGAGTAGCAATCAGCCCCAGCATTTT; CDR3 protein: CASSVSSNQPQHF
V gene: TRBV5-1; clone size: -; J gene: TRBJ2-7; D gene: TRBD1; CDR3 DNA: TGCGCCAGCAGCTCAGGGACAGGCGGCTCCTACGAGCAGTACTTC; CDR3 protein: CASSSGTGGSYEQYF
V gene: TRBV15; clone size: -; J gene: TRBJ2-7; D gene: TRBD1; CDR3 DNA: TGTGCCACCAGCACCAGGGACAGCGGTTCGTTTTCCTACGAGCAGTACTTC; CDR3 protein: CATSTRDSGSFSYEQYF
V gene: TRBV5-1; clone size: -; J gene: TRBJ2-3; D gene: -; CDR3 DNA: TGCGCCAGCAGACAGACGGGGGGCACAGATACGCAGTATTTT; CDR3 protein: CASRQTGGTDTQYF
V gene: TRBV6-5; clone size: few; J gene: TRBJ1-4; D gene: TRBD1; CDR3 DNA: TGTGCCAGCAGTCAGGGACAGCTCGAAAAACTGTTTTTT; CDR3 protein: CASSQGQLEKLFF
V gene: TRBV29-1; clone size: -; J gene: TRBJ1-2; D gene: TRBD1; CDR3 DNA: TGCAGCGTTGAGATGCGGCAGGGGGGATTAGATGGCTACACCTTC; CDR3 protein: CSVEMRQGGLDGYTF
V gene: TRBV4-1; clone size: -; J gene: TRBJ2-1; D gene: TRBD2; CDR3 DNA: TGCGCCAGCAGCCAGGCCCCTAGCGGGGTTTTCAATGAGCAGTTCTTC; CDR3 protein: CASSQAPSGVFNEQFF
V gene: TRBV7-9; clone size: -; J gene: TRBJ1-6; D gene: TRBD1; CDR3 DNA: TGTGCCAGCAGTCGGGACAGGGATTCACCCCTCCACTTT; CDR3 protein: CASSRDRDSPLHF
V gene: TRBV5-6; clone size: -; J gene: TRBJ1-4; D gene: -; CDR3 DNA: TGTGCCAGCAGCTTTTGGAGCCGAGGGAGTGAAAAACTGTTTTTT; CDR3 protein: CASSFWSRGSEKLFF
V gene: TRBV5-6; clone size: -; J gene: TRBJ2-1; D gene: TRBD2; CDR3 DNA: TGTGCCAGCAGCTTGGTGCGGTTTCTCCTTGGGACTAGCGGAAATGAGCAGTTCTTC; CDR3 protein: CASSLVRFLLGTSGNEQFF
V gene: TRBV27; clone size: once; J gene: TRBJ1-1; D gene: -; CDR3 DNA: TGTGCCAGCAGTTTAGTAGAGAACACTGAAGCTTTCTTT; CDR3 protein: CASSLVENTEAFF
V gene: TRBV18; clone size: -; J gene: TRBJ2-3; D gene: -; CDR3 DNA: TGTGCCAGCTCACCGAGAAGCGGCAGCACAGATACGCAGTATTTT; CDR3 protein: CASSPRSGSTDTQYF
V gene: TRBV7-9; clone size: -; J gene: TRBJ1-1; D gene: -; CDR3 DNA: TGTGCCAGCAGTCTAGAACGGGAAGAAGCTTTCTTT; CDR3 protein: CASSLEREEAFF
V gene: TRBV9; clone size: -; J gene: TRBJ1-6; D gene: -; CDR3 DNA: TGTGCCAGCAGTCGGGGTGATAATTCACCCCTCCACTTT; CDR3 protein: CASSRGDNSPLHF